Below are 6 T cell receptor beta chains sequenced from a single sample in a study of blood T cells in healthy people across ages. The second PCR ran about 6 to 12 cycles with a sample-barcoded 5' primer and J-beta primers. TCRdb re-called the 5' RACE reads with MiXCR, one entry per CDR3 protein. The table includes more than 650,000 distinct CDR3 sequences, 22% detected once. The sequencing sample was made of blood. These receptors were taken from an older man in good health.

This clonotype was counted between two and nine times. The chain has TRBV6-6 and TRBJ1-5; 7 bases agree with TRBD1. CDR1 and CDR2 from the germline V gene are MNHNY and SVGAGI (reference sequence). This CDR3 has 14 residues. Germline trimming cut 6 bases from V and 3 bases from J; bases unmatched to any gene: 5. The CDR3 protein is CASRPGGDNQPQHF. In DNA, the CDR3 is TGTGCCAGCAGGCCAGGGGGTGACAATCAGCCCCAGCATTTT.

This chain connects TRBV20-1 to TRBJ2-2, with 10 bases matching TRBD2. Germline V gene data show CDR1 as DFQATT and CDR2 as SNEGSKA (reference sequence). J was trimmed by 6 bases and V by 2 bases; bases with no gene match: 9. The CDR3 is 16 amino acids. The CDR3 DNA sequence: TGCAGTGCTAGAACCGTAGCGGGGGGCCTCGCCGGGGAGCTGTTTTTT. Its translation: CSARTVAGGLAGELFF.

This CDR3 is CASSLWPVPTNEKLFF. DNA of the CDR3: TGTGCCAGCAGCCTGTGGCCGGTCCCAACTAATGAAAAACTGTTTTTT. The rearrangement uses TRBV7-2 and TRBJ1-4; no clear D. Germline V gives CDR1 SGHTA, CDR2 FQGNSA. The CDR3 runs 16 residues. The V gene lost 5 bases and the J gene lost 0 bases, with 13 bases spanning the gap. The variable domain in full, completed from reference TRBV7-2 and TRBJ1-4, reads GAGVSQSPSNKVTEKGKDVELRCDPISGHTALYWYRQSLGQGLEFLIYFQGNSAPDKSGLPSDRFSAERTGGSVSTLTIQRTQQEDSAVYLCASSLWPVPTNEKLFFGSGTQLSVL.

V usage is TRBV4-1 and J usage is TRBJ1-6; D is unresolved. This CDR3 spans 15 amino acids. Germline V gene sequence: CDR1 MGHRA, CDR2 YSYEKL. Between the trimmed V and J ends, which lost 0 bases and 8 bases, there was a span of 11 bases. The CDR3 DNA follows: TGCGCCAGCAGCCAAGATACAGCACCGGATTCACCCCTCCACTTT. Its translation: CASSQDTAPDSPLHF.

This clonotype has a handful of counts. The rearrangement uses TRBV28 and TRBJ1-6; 10 positions agree with TRBD1. V shed 3 bases, J shed 4 bases, and the junction held 3 bases outside the gene matches. The germline gives CDR1 MDHEN, CDR2 SYDVKM. This CDR3 comprises 16 residues. The CDR3 spells CASSFGTGDYNSPLHF. The CDR3, as DNA: TGTGCCAGCAGTTTCGGGACAGGGGATTATAATTCACCCCTCCACTTT.

This clonotype was seen a few times. The chain employs TRBV20-1 and TRBJ2-3, with D possibly matching TRBD1 (6 bases). V was trimmed by 3 bases and J by 6 bases, leaving 19 bases between them. The CDR3 has 15 amino acids. The germline V gene has CDR1 DFQATT and CDR2 SNEGSKA (reference sequence). The CDR3 nucleotides are TGCAGTGCTAGTCCGGCCATCCTGCAGGGGGATACGCAGTATTTT. Protein product: CSASPAILQGDTQYF.